Below are 18 T cell receptor beta chains sequenced from a single sample in a study of CD8+ T cells in alopecia areata. Treatment described: oral pan-JAK inhibitor, 5-10 mg twice daily. Once RNA had been extracted, it was reverse transcribed into cDNA to act as the sequencing template. Data came from immunoSEQ multiplex PCR; TCRdb stores just in-frame clones and leaves some out. The sample holds 200,000 to 250,000 clones; more than 45% are singletons and the top ten take around 1.5%. This specimen consisted of CD4+ T cells sorted from blood, obtained at week 4, from a patient treated with tofacitinib. The receptors were sampled from a human donor with alopecia areata.

The chain links TRBV5-1 to TRBJ2-6; tentatively, D is TRBD1 or TRBD2 (5 bases each). Germline CDR1 is SGHRS and CDR2 is YFSETQ. V lost 5 bases and J 0 bases, leaving 12 bases between the germline ends. The CDR3 contains 16 residues. In DNA, the CDR3 is TGCGCCAGCAGTTTCGCAGGGAGCTCTGGGGCCAACGTCCTGACTTTC. This gives the protein CASSFAGSSGANVLTF.

The chain uses TRBV30 and TRBJ2-5; D unresolved. The CDR3 covers 12 residues. Trimming left V 2 bases short and J 5 bases short, with 9 bases between. CDR1 GTSNPN and CDR2 SVGIG come from the germline V gene (reference sequence). The CDR3 region is CAWSPSRETQYF. The CDR3, as DNA: TGTGCCTGGAGTCCCAGCCGTGAGACCCAGTACTTC.

V and J are TRBV2 and TRBJ2-3; no definite D call. The CDR3 spans 12 residues. Germline CDR1 is SNHLY and CDR2 is FYNNEI. The V end was cut by 3 bases, the J end by 1 base, with 2 bases between. The chain's CDR3 is CASSEGTDTQYF. The CDR3 DNA reads TGTGCCAGCAGTGAGGGCACAGATACGCAGTATTTT.

The CDR3 protein is CAWMVSTEAFF. As DNA, the CDR3 is TGTGCCTGGATGGTGAGCACTGAAGCTTTCTTT. The chain joins TRBV30 to TRBJ1-1; D unresolved. Germline CDR1 GTSNPN, CDR2 SVGIG (reference sequence). The CDR3 is 11 residues long. The ends were cut back, 4 bases at V and 4 bases at J, with 7 bases in the middle.

The V and J genes are TRBV7-2 and TRBJ1-2; a weak D match, TRBD1 (5 bases). The CDR3 runs to 16 residues. The V gene's germline CDR1 is SGHTA and CDR2 FQGNSA. Trimming stripped 5 bases from V and 5 bases from J, with 21 bases between. The CDR3 loop is CASSPTGASSAYGYTF. The CDR3 region has the DNA TGTGCCAGCAGCCCAACCGGGGCCTCCTCGGCGTATGGCTACACCTTC.

The chain is built from TRBV29-1 and TRBJ1-1, with TRBD1 as a possible D gene (6 bases). This CDR3 is 13 amino acids long. With 3 bases removed from V and 6 bases from J, the gap between germline ends came to 14 bases. The germline V gene encodes CDR1 SQVTM and CDR2 ANQGSEA. CDR3 nucleotides: TGCAGCGTTGAGGTCCGGGGGGCCGCTGAAGCTTTCTTT. Translating it yields CSVEVRGAAEAFF.

This clone has at least ten counts. This rearrangement joins TRBV2 to TRBJ2-2; D ambiguous. Germline V lookup: CDR1 SNHLY, CDR2 FYNNEI. CDR3 size: 15 residues. Trimming pared 4 bases from V and 4 bases from J, leaving 13 bases between. CDR3 amino acids: CASSVSQWATGELFF. The CDR3 DNA sequence: TGTGCCAGCAGTGTAAGCCAATGGGCCACCGGGGAGCTGTTTTTT.

The rearrangement links TRBV2 to TRBJ2-3; D gene uncertain. The CDR3 covers 14 residues. V was cut by 3 bases and J by 0 bases, with 7 bases left in between. Germline values: CDR1 SNHLY, CDR2 FYNNEI. The CDR3 is CASSDRPSTDTQYF. The CDR3 DNA reads TGTGCCAGCAGTGATAGACCTAGCACAGATACGCAGTATTTT.

This clone was counted between two and nine times. The chain couples TRBV5-1 to TRBJ2-6; D perhaps matches TRBD2 (6 bases). Trimming shortened V by 0 bases and J by 2 bases, and 9 bases separated the two germline ends. The CDR3 sequence is 16 residues long. Germline-derived CDR1 and CDR2 are SGHRS and YFSETQ. The CDR3 here is CASSLGGVTGANVLTF. CDR3 sequence (DNA): TGCGCCAGCAGCTTGGGCGGGGTCACTGGGGCCAACGTCCTGACTTTC.

This clone occurred a few times. The rearrangement uses TRBV5-1 and TRBJ1-1; 9 bases line up with TRBD1. The CDR3 covers 16 residues. Germline values: CDR1 SGHRS, CDR2 YFSETQ. V lost 2 bases and J lost 3; bases outside the gene matches: 8. CDR3 loop: CASSFRGTGLDTEAFF. The CDR3 bases are TGCGCCAGCAGCTTTAGGGGGACAGGGCTTGACACTGAAGCTTTCTTT.

This rearrangement joins TRBV25-1 to TRBJ1-1, with D tentatively TRBD1 (6 bases). This CDR3 contains 14 residues. Germline CDR1 reads MGHDK; CDR2 reads SYGVNS. Trimming removed 2 bases from V and 4 bases from J, with 11 bases in between. The CDR3 bases are TGTGCCAGCAGTGAACAGGGGCGGTTCACTGAAGCTTTCTTT. Encoded protein: CASSEQGRFTEAFF.

The chain links TRBV30 to TRBJ2-1; 7 nucleotides align to TRBD2. The germline CDR1 and CDR2 sequences are GTSNPN and SVGIG (reference sequence). Trimming at V came to 4 bases and at J to 0 bases, leaving 6 bases not matched to a gene. This CDR3 comprises 15 residues. The CDR3 is CAWNSGIDSYNEQFF. CDR3 nucleotides: TGTGCCTGGAACAGCGGGATCGACTCCTACAATGAGCAGTTCTTC.

The CDR3 protein is CASSYSTFATGELFF. The DNA for the CDR3 is TGTGCCAGCAGTTACTCCACGTTCGCCACCGGGGAGCTGTTTTTT. The chain employs TRBV6-5 and TRBJ2-2; D is uncertain. The CDR3 runs 15 residues. Germline lookup yields CDR1 MNHEY and CDR2 SVGAGI. V lost 0 bases and J 4 bases, leaving 9 bases between the germline ends.

In its sample, this clone was seen a few times. This chain joins TRBV21-1 and TRBJ2-7; the D call of TRBD1 is as the table states it, not checked on the DNA. TRBV21-1 is reported as a pseudogene. The CDR3 contains 15 residues. The CDR3 nucleotides read TGTGCCAGCAGCATAGCGCGGCAGGGTACCTACGAGCAGTACTTC. Translated: CASSIARQGTYEQYF.

V gene TRBV29-1 combines with J gene TRBJ1-2; no definite D call. The V and J ends lost 2 bases and 8 bases respectively, with 15 bases between them. This CDR3 contains 13 residues. The germline V gene encodes CDR1 SQVTM and CDR2 ANQGSEA. DNA for the CDR3: TGCAGCGTTGAAACCCCGGGTGCTAGAGGCTACACCTTC. It encodes CSVETPGARGYTF.

There are a few counts of this clone. V and J are TRBV29-1 and TRBJ2-3, with 8 bases fitting TRBD2. Trimming cost V 6 bases and J 2 bases; bases outside gene matches: 4. The CDR3 length is 13 residues. Germline CDR1 and CDR2: SQVTM and ANQGSEA. The CDR3 DNA follows: TGCAGCGTCCAGACTAGCGCCACAGATACGCAGTATTTT. Protein sequence: CSVQTSATDTQYF.

The J gene is TRBJ2-7, the V gene TRBV30, with D tentatively TRBD1 (6 bases). Trimming shortened V by 5 bases and J by 12 bases, and 20 bases separated the two germline ends. CDR1 is GTSNPN and CDR2 is SVGIG in the germline V gene (reference sequence). CDR3 length: 12 amino acids. The CDR3 loop reads CAWWPPGHIMYF. As DNA, the CDR3 is TGTGCCTGGTGGCCCCCGGGACACATAATGTACTTC.

This chain connects TRBV9 to TRBJ1-2, with a tentative D call TRBD1 (5 bases). With 5 bases removed from V and 6 bases from J, the gap between germline ends came to 14 bases. From germline, CDR1 is SGDLS and CDR2 YYNGEE. The CDR3 consists of 13 residues. The CDR3, as DNA: TGTGCCAGCAGTAGCCCAGGGAGAGATGGCTACACCTTC. Protein product: CASSSPGRDGYTF. The full variable domain, rest sourced from reference TRBV9 and TRBJ1-2, is DSGVTQTPKHLITATGQRVTLRCSPRSGDLSVYWYQQSLDQGLQFLIQYYNGEERAKGNILERFSAQQFPDLHSELNLSSLELGDSALYFCASSSPGRDGYTFGSGTRLTVV.